The clone carrying this TCR beta chain is judged medium-sized. Its antigen remains unknown. Multiplex touch-down PCR with TRB-A/B primers amplified rearranged V-D-J TRB sequences. TCRdb reanalysed the multiplex PCR reads using MiXCR and keeps one entry per CDR3 protein. The sample has some 1,500 distinct CDR3 sequences, roughly 22% seen once. TCR beta rearrangements were amplified from peripheral blood genomic DNA. This record belongs to a study of T cell repertoires in aging, cancer and after chemotherapy. This CDR3 region has 16 residues. V was pared by 6 bases and J by 2 bases, with 12 bases of the junction left unmatched. Germline assignment: CDR1 KGHSH and CDR2 LQKENI. Findings and limits, study-wide: Rebound thymic output was suggested by rising median generation probability during chemotherapy in each cancer cohort. Age-matched healthy donors had significantly more diverse, less clonal blood TCR repertoires than untreated cancer patients.

The sample comprised blood. The TCR sequence derives from a human donor with a solid tumor. The chain is built from TRBV18 and TRBJ2-7; 8 positions agree with TRBD1. The CDR3 region is CASSPYQGARTYEQYF. The CDR3 coding sequence is TGTGCCAGCTCCCCTTACCAGGGGGCTCGAACCTACGAGCAGTACTTC.